The rows below give T cell receptor beta chains drawn from one sample of a study of identifying expanded T cells in peripheral blood. Generated by immunoSEQ multiplex PCR, the TCRdb table keeps only in-frame clones and is missing some. This table has approximately 90,000 clones, 70% to 90% appearing once. The sequencing sample was made of blood. Receptors were obtained from a person between 18 and 75 years old in good health. CDR3s include the opening cysteine and the closing phenylalanine or tryptophan. Each record gives: clone size, D gene, V gene, J gene, CDR3 protein, CDR3 DNA. A D gene is named only where the DNA matches it firmly. Size is omitted from some rows. Given values are once, few, many or a class for expanded clones.

clone_size: .
d_call: TRBD2
v_call: TRBV9
j_call: TRBJ2-7
cdr3_aa: CASSVGRGEQYF
cdr3_nt: TGTGCCAGCAGCGTGGGGAGGGGCGAGCAGTACTTC

clone_size: once
d_call: TRBD2
v_call: TRBV5-1
j_call: TRBJ2-1
cdr3_aa: CASSPQTSGGDNEQFF
cdr3_nt: TGCGCCAGCAGCCCCCAAACTAGCGGGGGGGACAATGAGCAGTTCTTC

clone_size: few
d_call: .
v_call: TRBV7-9
j_call: TRBJ1-6
cdr3_aa: CASSYTGLLNSPLHF
cdr3_nt: TGTGCCAGCAGCTACACAGGGTTACTTAATTCACCCCTCCACTTT

clone_size: .
d_call: .
v_call: TRBV6-6
j_call: TRBJ1-2
cdr3_aa: CASSHSGANYGYTF
cdr3_nt: TGTGCCAGCAGCCACTCGGGAGCTAACTATGGCTACACCTTC

clone_size: .
d_call: TRBD1
v_call: TRBV11-2
j_call: TRBJ2-2
cdr3_aa: CASSPNPGQGTGELFF
cdr3_nt: TGTGCCAGCAGCCCCAATCCGGGACAGGGTACCGGGGAGCTGTTTTTT

clone_size: .
d_call: TRBD1
v_call: TRBV4-1
j_call: TRBJ1-6
cdr3_aa: CASSQGQGASGNSPLHF
cdr3_nt: TGCGCCAGCAGCCAAGGACAGGGAGCCTCCGGAAATTCACCCCTCCACTTT

clone_size: .
d_call: .
v_call: TRBV18
j_call: TRBJ1-3
cdr3_aa: CASSRDNSGNTIYF
cdr3_nt: TGTGCCAGCTCACGTGACAACTCTGGAAACACCATATATTTT

clone_size: .
d_call: .
v_call: TRBV6-5
j_call: TRBJ1-1
cdr3_aa: CASSSLTGQVPSF
cdr3_nt: TGTGCCAGCAGTTCGCTTACTGGGCAGGTACCCTCATTT

clone_size: .
d_call: .
v_call: TRBV7-9
j_call: TRBJ2-1
cdr3_aa: CASSITELPHNEQFF
cdr3_nt: TGTGCCAGCAGCATAACAGAACTTCCGCACAATGAGCAGTTCTTC

clone_size: once
d_call: .
v_call: TRBV30
j_call: TRBJ2-1
cdr3_aa: CAWSRGNRYNEQFF
cdr3_nt: TGTGCCTGGAGTAGAGGGAATCGTTACAATGAGCAGTTCTTC

clone_size: .
d_call: .
v_call: TRBV10-3
j_call: TRBJ1-5
cdr3_aa: CAISESQGGIQPQHF
cdr3_nt: TGTGCCATCAGTGAGTCGCAAGGTGGAATTCAGCCCCAGCATTTT

clone_size: .
d_call: TRBD2
v_call: TRBV10-1
j_call: TRBJ2-3
cdr3_aa: CATQGLLQDTQYF
cdr3_nt: TGCGCCACCCAGGGACTACTCCAGGATACGCAGTATTTT

clone_size: .
d_call: .
v_call: TRBV5-1
j_call: TRBJ2-7
cdr3_aa: CASRLRMGGYEQYF
cdr3_nt: TGCGCCAGCAGGCTCAGGATGGGGGGCTACGAGCAGTACTTC

clone_size: .
d_call: .
v_call: TRBV6-1
j_call: TRBJ1-2
cdr3_aa: CASRPRGDYGYTF
cdr3_nt: TGTGCCAGCAGGCCGCGGGGTGACTATGGCTACACCTTC

clone_size: .
d_call: .
v_call: TRBV2
j_call: TRBJ2-5
cdr3_aa: CASSEDTQETQYF
cdr3_nt: TGTGCCAGCAGTGAGGATACCCAAGAGACCCAGTACTTC

clone_size: .
d_call: .
v_call: TRBV10-3
j_call: TRBJ1-2
cdr3_aa: CAISERQGDGYTF
cdr3_nt: TGTGCCATCAGTGAGCGGCAGGGTGATGGCTACACCTTC

clone_size: .
d_call: TRBD2
v_call: TRBV7-2
j_call: TRBJ2-1
cdr3_aa: CASSLGLAGGDNEQFF
cdr3_nt: TGTGCCAGCAGCTTAGGGCTAGCGGGGGGGGACAATGAGCAGTTCTTC

clone_size: few
d_call: .
v_call: TRBV11-2
j_call: TRBJ1-3
cdr3_aa: CASSSQLNTIYF
cdr3_nt: TGTGCCAGCAGCTCGCAGCTAAACACCATATATTTT

clone_size: .
d_call: .
v_call: TRBV29-1
j_call: TRBJ2-5
cdr3_aa: CSVEGTMDYQETQYF
cdr3_nt: TGCAGCGTTGAAGGAACCATGGATTACCAAGAGACCCAGTACTTC

clone_size: .
d_call: .
v_call: TRBV18
j_call: TRBJ1-2
cdr3_aa: CASSPPPPSIAGYTF
cdr3_nt: TGTGCCAGCTCACCACCCCCTCCCAGCATCGCTGGCTACACCTTC

clone_size: .
d_call: TRBD1
v_call: TRBV7-2
j_call: TRBJ2-1
cdr3_aa: CASSPQRDRRNDEQFF
cdr3_nt: TGTGCCAGCAGCCCCCAGAGGGACAGGCGCAACGATGAGCAGTTCTTC

clone_size: .
d_call: TRBD1
v_call: TRBV6-6
j_call: TRBJ2-3
cdr3_aa: CASRTGVVDTQYF
cdr3_nt: TGTGCCAGCAGGACAGGGGTAGTAGATACGCAGTATTTT

clone_size: .
d_call: .
v_call: TRBV25-1
j_call: TRBJ1-4
cdr3_aa: CASSESPRRWREKLFF
cdr3_nt: TGTGCCAGCAGTGAATCTCCACGCCGGTGGAGAGAAAAACTGTTTTTT

clone_size: .
d_call: TRBD1
v_call: TRBV5-5
j_call: TRBJ1-5
cdr3_aa: CASSWNLRTGVDSNQPQHF
cdr3_nt: TGTGCCAGCAGCTGGAATTTGCGGACAGGGGTCGATAGCAATCAGCCCCAGCATTTT

clone_size: .
d_call: TRBD2
v_call: TRBV2
j_call: TRBJ2-2
cdr3_aa: CASSNLAGVTGELFF
cdr3_nt: TGTGCCAGCAGTAATCTAGCGGGGGTTACCGGGGAGCTGTTTTTT

clone_size: .
d_call: .
v_call: TRBV5-6
j_call: TRBJ2-1
cdr3_aa: CASSLEQIYNEQFF
cdr3_nt: TGTGCCAGCAGCTTGGAACAGATTTACAATGAGCAGTTCTTC

clone_size: .
d_call: .
v_call: TRBV18
j_call: TRBJ1-2
cdr3_aa: CASSPRGSGTENYGYTF
cdr3_nt: TGTGCCAGCTCACCACGAGGGTCCGGGACCGAAAACTATGGCTACACCTTC

clone_size: few
d_call: .
v_call: TRBV6-5
j_call: TRBJ1-2
cdr3_aa: CATLRDSTNYGYTF
cdr3_nt: TGTGCCACCCTCCGAGACAGTACTAACTATGGCTACACCTTC

clone_size: .
d_call: TRBD1
v_call: TRBV11-2
j_call: TRBJ2-7
cdr3_aa: CASSYDRASLYEQYF
cdr3_nt: TGTGCCAGCAGCTATGACAGGGCCTCCCTCTACGAGCAGTACTTC

clone_size: .
d_call: .
v_call: TRBV2
j_call: TRBJ1-2
cdr3_aa: CASSEALNPTAALNGYTF
cdr3_nt: TGTGCCAGCAGTGAAGCGCTTAATCCCACAGCTGCACTTAATGGCTACACCTTC

clone_size: .
d_call: TRBD1
v_call: TRBV2
j_call: TRBJ1-1
cdr3_aa: CATTDRVTEAFF
cdr3_nt: TGTGCCACCACGGACAGGGTGACTGAAGCTTTCTTT

clone_size: .
d_call: .
v_call: TRBV11-2
j_call: TRBJ1-1
cdr3_aa: CASTRLGPEAFF
cdr3_nt: TGTGCCAGCACCCGACTCGGGCCTGAAGCTTTCTTT

clone_size: .
d_call: .
v_call: TRBV10-3
j_call: TRBJ1-3
cdr3_aa: CAISEQAAGNTIYF
cdr3_nt: TGTGCCATCAGTGAGCAGGCAGCTGGAAACACCATATATTTT

clone_size: .
d_call: .
v_call: TRBV6-5
j_call: TRBJ2-7
cdr3_aa: CASSYQAGLGEQYF
cdr3_nt: TGTGCCAGCAGTTACCAGGCAGGACTGGGGGAGCAGTACTTC

clone_size: .
d_call: .
v_call: TRBV4-1
j_call: TRBJ1-5
cdr3_aa: CASSQQGLGNQPQHF
cdr3_nt: TGCGCCAGCAGCCAACAAGGGTTGGGCAATCAGCCCCAGCATTTT

clone_size: .
d_call: .
v_call: TRBV7-8
j_call: TRBJ1-5
cdr3_aa: CASSLVVGVSNQPQHF
cdr3_nt: TGTGCCAGCAGCTTAGTAGTGGGGGTCAGCAATCAGCCCCAGCATTTT

clone_size: .
d_call: TRBD2
v_call: TRBV4-3
j_call: TRBJ2-1
cdr3_aa: CASSQQPSGYNEQFF
cdr3_nt: TGCGCCAGCAGCCAGCAGCCTAGCGGATACAATGAGCAGTTCTTC

clone_size: .
d_call: TRBD2
v_call: TRBV7-2
j_call: TRBJ2-7
cdr3_aa: CASSLRTSGPYEQYF
cdr3_nt: TGTGCCAGCAGCCTGAGGACTAGCGGCCCCTACGAGCAGTACTTC

clone_size: .
d_call: TRBD1
v_call: TRBV15
j_call: TRBJ1-3
cdr3_aa: CATSRGQGSAGNTIYF
cdr3_nt: TGTGCCACCAGCAGGGGACAGGGATCGGCTGGAAACACCATATATTTT

clone_size: .
d_call: .
v_call: TRBV7-2
j_call: TRBJ2-5
cdr3_aa: CASSLDQARETQYF
cdr3_nt: TGTGCCAGCAGCTTAGACCAGGCGCGAGAGACCCAGTACTTC

clone_size: .
d_call: .
v_call: TRBV5-4
j_call: TRBJ2-3
cdr3_aa: CASSLSDTQYF
cdr3_nt: TGTGCCAGCAGCTTAAGCGATACGCAGTATTTT

clone_size: .
d_call: .
v_call: TRBV30
j_call: TRBJ2-7
cdr3_aa: CAWRVTESSYEQYF
cdr3_nt: TGTGCCTGGAGAGTCACAGAGAGCTCCTACGAGCAGTACTTC

clone_size: .
d_call: .
v_call: TRBV5-4
j_call: TRBJ2-5
cdr3_aa: CASSLAVEQETQYF
cdr3_nt: TGTGCCAGCAGCTTGGCGGTGGAACAAGAGACCCAGTACTTC